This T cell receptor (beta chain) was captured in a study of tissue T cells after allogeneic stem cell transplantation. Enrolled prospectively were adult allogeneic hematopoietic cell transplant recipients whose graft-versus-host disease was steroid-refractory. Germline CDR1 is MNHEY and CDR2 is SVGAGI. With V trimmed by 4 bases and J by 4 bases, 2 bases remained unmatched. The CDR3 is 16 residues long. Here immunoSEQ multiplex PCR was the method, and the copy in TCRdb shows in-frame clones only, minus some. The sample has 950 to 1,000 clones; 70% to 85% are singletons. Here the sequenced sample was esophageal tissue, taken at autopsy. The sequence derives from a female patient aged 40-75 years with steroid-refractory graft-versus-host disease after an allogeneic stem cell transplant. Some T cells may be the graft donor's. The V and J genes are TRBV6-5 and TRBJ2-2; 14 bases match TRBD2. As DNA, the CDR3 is TGTGCCAGCAGTTGGACTAGCGGGGGGTTCACCGGGGAGCTGTTTTTT. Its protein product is CASSWTSGGFTGELFF.